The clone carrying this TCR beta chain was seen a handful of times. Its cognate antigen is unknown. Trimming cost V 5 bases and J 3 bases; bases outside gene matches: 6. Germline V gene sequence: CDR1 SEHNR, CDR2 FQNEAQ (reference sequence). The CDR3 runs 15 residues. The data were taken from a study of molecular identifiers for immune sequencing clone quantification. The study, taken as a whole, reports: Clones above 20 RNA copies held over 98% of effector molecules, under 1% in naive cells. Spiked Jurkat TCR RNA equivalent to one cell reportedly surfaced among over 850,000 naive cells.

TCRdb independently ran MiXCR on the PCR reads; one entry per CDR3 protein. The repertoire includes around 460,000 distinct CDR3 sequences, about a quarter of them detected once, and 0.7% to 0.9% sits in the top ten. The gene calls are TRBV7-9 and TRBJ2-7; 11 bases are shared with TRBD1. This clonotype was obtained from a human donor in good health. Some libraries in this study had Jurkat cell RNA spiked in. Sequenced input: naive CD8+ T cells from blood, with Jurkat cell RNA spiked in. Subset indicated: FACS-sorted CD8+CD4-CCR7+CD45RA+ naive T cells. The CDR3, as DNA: TGTGCCAGCAGCCCGCCGGGACAGGGGGTCTACGAGCAGTACTTC. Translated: CASSPPGQGVYEQYF.